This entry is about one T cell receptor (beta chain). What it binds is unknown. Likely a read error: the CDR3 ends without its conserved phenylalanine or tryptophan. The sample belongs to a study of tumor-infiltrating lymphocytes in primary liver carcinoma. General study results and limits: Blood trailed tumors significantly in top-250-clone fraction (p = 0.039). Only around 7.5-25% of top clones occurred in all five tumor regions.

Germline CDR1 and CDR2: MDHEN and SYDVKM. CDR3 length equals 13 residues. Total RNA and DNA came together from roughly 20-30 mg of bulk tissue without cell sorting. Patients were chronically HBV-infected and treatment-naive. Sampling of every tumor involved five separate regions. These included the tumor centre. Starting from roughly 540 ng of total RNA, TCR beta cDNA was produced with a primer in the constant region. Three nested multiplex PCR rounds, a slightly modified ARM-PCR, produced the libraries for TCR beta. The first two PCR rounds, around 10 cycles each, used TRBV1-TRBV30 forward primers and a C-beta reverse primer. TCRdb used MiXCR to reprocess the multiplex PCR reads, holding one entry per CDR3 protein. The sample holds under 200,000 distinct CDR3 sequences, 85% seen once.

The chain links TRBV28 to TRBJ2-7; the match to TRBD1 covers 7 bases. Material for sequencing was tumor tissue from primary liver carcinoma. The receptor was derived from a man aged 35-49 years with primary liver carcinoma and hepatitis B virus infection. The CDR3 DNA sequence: TGTGACAGCAGTCCCGGACAGGACTACGAGCAGTACCTC. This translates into CDSSPGQDYEQYL.